What follows are 7 T cell receptor beta chains derived from one specimen sequenced in a study of human T cells and chemical hapten exposure (dated by TCRdb to about 2021). In light of the paper, this sample's time point label describes: pre-sensitization, week 0. Reading the label with the study, this specimen's treatment or condition is: therapeutic diphenylcyclopropenone sensitization with weekly scalp DPC. The method was RACE. Sequencing took place on a NextSeq 500. The raw public reads went through TCRdb reprocessing: fastp at Q25, MiXCR clone calling, in-frame beta chains kept. One record per CDR3 amino acid sequence lists the most common genes and DNA. The sample has 250,000 to 300,000 distinct CDR3 sequences on record, around 7.3% of them singletons. The top ten constitute 0.9% to 1.5% of the sample. The material sequenced was whole blood, taken in connection with sensitization to the hapten diphenylcyclopropenone (DPC). These receptors came from a man aged 18 to 29 with alopecia areata. Some clones in this sample may be carry-over from other donors' samples.

The genes are TRBV6-2 or TRBV6-3 and TRBJ2-1; 7 positions agree with TRBD1. The CDR3 covers 13 residues. The V gene's germline CDR1 is MNHEY and CDR2 SVGEGT. With 4 bases clipped from V and 11 bases from J, the junction kept 8 bases outside the gene matches. CDR3 nucleotide sequence: TGTGCCAGCAGTTCCAACAGACAGGGTCAGCAGTTCTTC. As protein: CASSSNRQGQQFF.

This clonotype was picked up a small number of times. Here the CDR3 reads CASSQIGPRDRRDEQYF. The CDR3, as DNA: TGCGCCAGCAGCCAAATTGGACCCCGGGACAGGCGCGACGAGCAGTACTTC. The chain employs TRBV4-1 and TRBJ2-7, with 8 bases identical to TRBD1. Looked up from germline, CDR1 is MGHRA and CDR2 is YSYEKL. The CDR3 has 17 amino acids. Trimming took 2 bases from V and 5 from J; bases not matched to a gene: 14.

The CDR3 DNA is TGCAGTGCTAGTGGCCCCTGGGTCGGGGGCGATGAGCAGTTCTTC. Protein: CSASGPWVGGDEQFF. This chain joins TRBV20-1 and TRBJ2-1; D tentatively reads TRBD1 or TRBD2 (6 bases each). Germline values: CDR1 DFQATT, CDR2 SNEGSKA (reference sequence). V lost 3 bases and J 8 bases, leaving 20 bases between the germline ends. The CDR3 totals 15 residues.

This clonotype was counted a few times. Written as DNA, the CDR3 is TGCAGTGCGCTGGGGGGCGCAGATACGCAGTATTTT. Protein sequence: CSALGGADTQYF. The chain carries TRBV20-1 and TRBJ2-3; D is perhaps TRBD1 or TRBD2 (6 bases each). Germline V gene lookup returns CDR1 DFQATT and CDR2 SNEGSKA (reference sequence). V lost 6 bases and J 4 bases, leaving 11 bases between the germline ends. This CDR3 comprises 12 residues.

V and J are TRBV10-3 and TRBJ2-7, with TRBD1 identical over 9 bases. Per the germline V gene, CDR1 is ENHRY and CDR2 is SYGVKD. The CDR3 sequence is 13 residues long. CDR3 amino acids: CAISETEGQGFRV. Written as DNA, the CDR3 is TGTGCCATCAGTGAAACCGAGGGACAGGGTTTTCGCGTC.

The gene calls are TRBV9 and TRBJ2-3, with TRBD1 matching over 9 bases. Germline lookup yields CDR1 SGDLS and CDR2 YYNGEE. The CDR3 is 14 residues long. After removal of 3 bases from V and 5 bases from J, the junction contained 4 bases not matched to a gene. CDR3 DNA sequence: TGTGCCAGCAGCGCCACAGGGGGCATAGATACGCAGTATTTT. It translates to CASSATGGIDTQYF. Full variable domain (missing parts from reference TRBV9 and TRBJ2-3): DSGVTQTPKHLITATGQRVTLRCSPRSGDLSVYWYQQSLDQGLQFLIQYYNGEERAKGNILERFSAQQFPDLHSELNLSSLELGDSALYFCASSATGGIDTQYFGPGTRLTVL.

The chain is built from TRBV5-6 and TRBJ2-3; the D is unclear. Trimming pared 0 bases from V and 8 bases from J, leaving 7 bases between. The CDR3 runs to 12 residues. CDR1 and CDR2 from the germline V gene are SGHDT and YYEEEE. The CDR3, as DNA: TGTGCCAGCAGCTTGGACCGGATTACGCAGTATTTT. Translation gives CASSLDRITQYF.